These T cell receptor beta chains were read from a single sample in a study of T-cell reconstitution after alpha-beta-depleted transplantation in children. TCRdb independently ran MiXCR on the PCR reads; one entry per CDR3 protein. The top ten clones hold 30% to 35% of a sample with over 45,000 distinct CDR3 sequences, 5.5% to 7.5% of them seen once. The material was PBMCs, mostly from graft donor cells, obtained 60 days after TCRalphabeta/CD19-depleted stem cell transplant. These receptors originate from a female patient aged 2-9 years who had a stem cell transplant for aplastic anemia, so the T cells may come from the graft donor. CDR3s include the opening cysteine and the closing phenylalanine or tryptophan. A D gene is named only where the DNA matches it firmly. The size field is filled for only some rows; it gives once, few, many or a size class.

d_call,j_call,clone_size,v_call,cdr3_aa,cdr3_nt
.,TRBJ1-5,few,TRBV19,CASTRDGTNQPQHF,TGTGCCAGTACCCGGGACGGAACTAATCAGCCCCAGCATTTT
.,TRBJ2-1,many,TRBV25-1,CASSERQGDYNEQFF,TGTGCCAGCAGTGAGCGGCAGGGTGACTACAATGAGCAGTTCTTC
TRBD1,TRBJ2-5,many,TRBV11-2,CASSPRTGKETQYF,TGTGCCAGCAGCCCCAGGACAGGGAAAGAGACCCAGTACTTC
.,TRBJ2-1,many,TRBV14,CASSQEGGFSYNEQFF,TGTGCCAGCAGCCAAGAAGGTGGTTTCTCCTACAATGAGCAGTTCTTC
TRBD2,TRBJ2-3,many,TRBV5-1,CASSPGTSGESTDTQYF,TGCGCCAGCAGCCCCGGGACTAGCGGGGAAAGCACAGATACGCAGTATTTT
TRBD2,TRBJ2-1,.,TRBV3-1,CASSQVSGGNEQFF,TGTGCCAGCAGCCAAGTTAGCGGGGGAAATGAGCAGTTCTTC
.,TRBJ1-5,many,TRBV5-1,CASSFSGPNQPQHF,TGCGCCAGCAGCTTCTCAGGGCCCAATCAGCCCCAGCATTTT
TRBD1,TRBJ2-5,few,TRBV14,CASSPGTGINQETQYF,TGTGCCAGCAGCCCCGGGACAGGAATTAATCAAGAGACCCAGTACTTC
.,TRBJ1-4,few,TRBV20-1,CSARAPGRAGKLFF,TGCAGTGCTAGAGCTCCCGGGAGGGCGGGAAAACTGTTTTTT
TRBD2,TRBJ2-2,few,TRBV7-8,CASSLRLAGGYPGELFF,TGTGCCAGCAGCTTGAGGCTAGCGGGAGGGTATCCCGGGGAGCTGTTTTTT
.,TRBJ1-2,.,TRBV5-6,CASSLPRTDNYGYTF,TGTGCCAGCAGCTTGCCCCGAACGGACAACTATGGCTACACCTTC
.,TRBJ1-1,many,TRBV7-2,CASSLKFEAFF,TGTGCCAGCAGCTTAAAATTCGAAGCTTTCTTT
.,TRBJ1-2,many,TRBV20-1,CSAMGGYYGYTF,TGCAGTGCTATGGGGGGTTATTATGGCTACACCTTC
TRBD2,TRBJ2-7,many,TRBV6-5,CASSSRASGNYEQYF,TGTGCCAGCAGTTCTCGGGCTAGCGGGAACTACGAGCAGTACTTC
TRBD2,TRBJ2-4,few,TRBV20-1,CSATGLAGGIAKNIQYF,TGCAGTGCCACGGGACTAGCGGGGGGGATAGCCAAAAACATTCAGTACTTC